This passage covers 15 T cell receptor beta chains from one sample sequenced in a study of blood T cell repertoires in COVID-19. The method was immunoSEQ multiplex PCR; TCRdb's version includes in-frame clones alone and lacks a portion of them. The table shows hundreds of thousands of clones, with 75% to 90% occurring only once. The material sequenced was peripheral blood. The receptor set was obtained from a man in his forties with acute or convalescent COVID-19.

This clone showed up just a few times. This chain connects TRBV5-6 to TRBJ1-1; the D gene is possibly TRBD1 (6 bases). The germline CDR1 and CDR2 sequences are SGHDT and YYEEEE. This CDR3 is 16 amino acids long. V dropped 4 bases and J dropped 3 bases, with 19 bases sitting between them. In DNA, the CDR3 is TGTGCCAGCAGCAGGATCTTGACAGGTCGGGACACTGAAGCTTTCTTT. Translating gives CASSRILTGRDTEAFF.

The genes are TRBV9 and TRBJ1-1, with 7 bases fitting TRBD1. The V gene end was trimmed by 3 bases and the J gene end by 3 bases; junction bases not matched to a gene: 5. CDR1 SGDLS and CDR2 YYNGEE come from the germline V gene. The CDR3 loop spans 14 amino acids. CDR3 nucleotide sequence: TGTGCCAGCAGCGGGGGACAGAGCTACACTGAAGCTTTCTTT. This gives the protein CASSGGQSYTEAFF.

V and J are TRBV6-6 and TRBJ2-7; D perhaps matches TRBD2 (7 bases). The length of the CDR3 is 11 residues. Trimming pared 10 bases from V and 7 bases from J, leaving 14 bases between. Germline values: CDR1 MNHNY, CDR2 SVGAGI (reference sequence). This chain's CDR3 is CAIRGAGEQYF. Written as DNA, the CDR3 is TGTGCCATCCGGGGGGCGGGGGAGCAGTACTTC.

The chain employs TRBV5-4 and TRBJ2-7; 10 positions match TRBD1. The CDR3 length is 16 residues. The ends lost 4 bases at V and 5 bases at J; junction bases unmatched: 12. CDR1 SGHNT and CDR2 YYREEE come from the germline V gene (reference sequence). This CDR3 is CASSPWSGTGAHEQYF. CDR3 coding DNA: TGTGCCAGCAGCCCCTGGTCGGGGACAGGGGCCCACGAGCAGTACTTC.

This clone was seen only a few times. This chain uses TRBV5-6 with TRBJ1-1; the match to TRBD1 covers 9 bases. The CDR3 consists of 13 residues. CDR1 and CDR2 (germline): SGHDT, YYEEEE. The V gene end was trimmed by 4 bases and the J gene end by 10 bases; junction bases not matched to a gene: 8. DNA for the CDR3: TGTGCCAGCAGCACCCCGGGACAGGGCGCAGCTTTCTTT. Protein: CASSTPGQGAAFF.

The chain is built from TRBV2 and TRBJ2-5, with D possibly matching TRBD1 (5 bases). Deletions cut 5 bases from V and 4 bases from J, with 11 bases between. The germline CDR1 and CDR2 sequences are SNHLY and FYNNEI. The CDR3 spans 13 residues. CDR3 in DNA: TGTGCCAGCAGTATCAGGGTAGGAGAGACCCAGTACTTC. Amino acid sequence: CASSIRVGETQYF.

This rearrangement joins TRBV25-1 to TRBJ2-2; 9 nucleotides align to TRBD2. From germline, CDR1 is MGHDK and CDR2 SYGVNS. The V segment lost 5 bases and the J segment 6 bases; nucleotides outside the gene matches: 7. CDR3 length: 15 amino acids. CDR3 in DNA: TGTGCCAGCAGTCACGGCGGGAGGGGCCCCGGGGAGCTGTTTTTT. Protein sequence: CASSHGGRGPGELFF.

This sequence joins TRBV7-9 and TRBJ1-1, with D possibly being TRBD1 (5 bases). Trimming shortened V by 4 bases and J by 4 bases, and 19 bases separated the two germline ends. CDR3 length: 16 amino acids. Germline assignment: CDR1 SEHNR and CDR2 FQNEAQ (reference sequence). The CDR3 loop reads CASSYGAGGYVTEAFF. CDR3 nucleotides: TGTGCCAGCAGCTACGGGGCGGGGGGATATGTCACTGAAGCTTTCTTT.

This chain joins TRBV9 and TRBJ2-3, with D hard to call. Deletions cut 3 bases from V and 0 bases from J, with 14 bases between. The germline V gene has CDR1 SGDLS and CDR2 YYNGEE. This CDR3 region has 16 residues. The CDR3 DNA reads as TGTGCCAGCAGCGCCAACTCTAGTGCTAGCACAGATACGCAGTATTTT. It encodes CASSANSSASTDTQYF.

For the CDR3, the DNA is TGCGCCAGCAGCTCTGCGGGACAGGAGAACACCGGGGAGCTGTTTTTT. It codes for CASSSAGQENTGELFF. The chain is built from TRBV5-1 and TRBJ2-2; TRBD1 aligns across 8 bases. V trimming: 3 bases; J trimming: 1 base; junction bases outside the gene matches: 5. CDR1 is SGHRS and CDR2 is YFSETQ in the germline V gene. The CDR3 length is 16 residues.

The genes are TRBV4-2 and TRBJ1-2; the D gene is possibly TRBD1 (5 bases). This CDR3 contains 15 residues. The ends were cut back, 3 bases at V and 6 bases at J, with 17 bases in the middle. Germline V gene sequence: CDR1 LGHNA, CDR2 YNFKEQ. The chain's CDR3 is CASSHALGGTNGYTF. The CDR3 coding sequence is TGTGCCAGCAGCCACGCCTTGGGGGGTACAAATGGCTACACCTTC.

This chain joins TRBV2 and TRBJ1-1, with D possibly TRBD1 on 6 matching bases. The CDR3 is 13 amino acids. CDR1 and CDR2 from the germline V gene are SNHLY and FYNNEI. The V end lost 11 bases, the J end lost 0 bases, and 13 bases lay between the germline ends. The CDR3 bases are TGTGCCTCGGGGCAGGGGTTGAACACTGAAGCTTTCTTT. Its translation is CASGQGLNTEAFF.

The rearrangement links TRBV19 to TRBJ2-6; D is unclear. CDR1 and CDR2 (germline): LNHDA, SQIVND (reference sequence). The CDR3 runs 14 residues. The V end lost 10 bases, the J end lost 1 base, and 11 bases lay between the germline ends. This CDR3 reads CATLGWSGANVLTF. CDR3 in DNA: TGTGCCACCCTCGGGTGGTCTGGGGCCAACGTCCTGACTTTC.

V is TRBV12-3 or TRBV12-4 and J is TRBJ2-1; no firm D call. V was cut by 4 bases and J by 7 bases, with 8 bases left in between. The CDR3 totals 12 residues. The CDR3: CASSSTFNEQFF. The CDR3 nucleotides read TGTGCCAGCAGTTCTACGTTTAATGAGCAGTTCTTC.

The chain is built from TRBV6-5 and TRBJ2-7; 7 nucleotides match TRBD1. Germline V CDR1 and CDR2: MNHEY, SVGAGI. The J segment lost 2 bases and the V segment lost 2 bases, leaving 3 bases of the junction unmatched. This CDR3 has 14 amino acids. The chain's CDR3 is CASSYGTAPYEQYF. The CDR3 coding sequence is TGTGCCAGCAGTTACGGGACAGCGCCCTACGAGCAGTACTTC.